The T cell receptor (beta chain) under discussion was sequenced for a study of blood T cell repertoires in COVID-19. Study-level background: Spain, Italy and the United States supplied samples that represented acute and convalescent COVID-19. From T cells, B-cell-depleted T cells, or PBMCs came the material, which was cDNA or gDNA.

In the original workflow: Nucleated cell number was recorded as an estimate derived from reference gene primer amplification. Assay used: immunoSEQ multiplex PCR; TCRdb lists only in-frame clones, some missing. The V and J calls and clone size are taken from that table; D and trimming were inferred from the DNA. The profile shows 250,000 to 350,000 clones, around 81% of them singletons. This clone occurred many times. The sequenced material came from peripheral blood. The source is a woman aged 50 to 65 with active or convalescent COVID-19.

The CDR3 loop reads CASSLKTSGNTYNEQFF. Here the CDR3 DNA reads TGTGCCAGCAGTCTTAAGACTAGCGGGAACACCTACAATGAGCAGTTCTTC. The genes are TRBV6-2 or TRBV6-3 and TRBJ2-1, with 11 bases matching TRBD2. The CDR3 length is 17 residues. Germline CDR1 and CDR2: MNHEY and SVGEGT. With V trimmed by 5 bases and J by 2 bases, 8 bases remained unmatched.